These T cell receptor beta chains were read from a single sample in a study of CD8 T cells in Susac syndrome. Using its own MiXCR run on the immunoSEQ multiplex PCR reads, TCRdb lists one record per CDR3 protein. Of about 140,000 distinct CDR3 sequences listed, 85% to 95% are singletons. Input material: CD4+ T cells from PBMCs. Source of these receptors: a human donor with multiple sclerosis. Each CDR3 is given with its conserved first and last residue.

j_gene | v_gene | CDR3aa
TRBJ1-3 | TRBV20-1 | CSVMQEHSGNTIYF
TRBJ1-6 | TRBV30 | CAWALLNSPLHF
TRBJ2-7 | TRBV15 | CATSRGSGNDEQYF
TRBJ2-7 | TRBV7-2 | CASSHPTGEQYF
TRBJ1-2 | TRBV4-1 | CASSQDRAGYGYTF
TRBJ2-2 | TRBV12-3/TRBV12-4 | CAGGQGATGELFF
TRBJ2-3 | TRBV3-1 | CASSLGTRGVDTQYF
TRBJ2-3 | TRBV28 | CASSSTSGTTDTQYF
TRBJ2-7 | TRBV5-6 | CASSSGLAGGRRAYEQYF
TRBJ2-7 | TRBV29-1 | CSVGVQGRSQYF
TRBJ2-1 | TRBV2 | CASSTLREQFF
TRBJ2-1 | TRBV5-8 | CASTSTRRNYNEQFF
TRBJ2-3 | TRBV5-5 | CASSLQSSGRWTDTQYF
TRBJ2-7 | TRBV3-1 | CASSQDNRRYYEQYF
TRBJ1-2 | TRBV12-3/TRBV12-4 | CASSFRVNFGNGYTF
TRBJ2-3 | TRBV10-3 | CAIGLTDTQYF
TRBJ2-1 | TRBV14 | CASSQQLTGEQFF
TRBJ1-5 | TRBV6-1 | CASRPDRTAHSNQPQHF
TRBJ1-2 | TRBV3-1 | CASKNPGPDYGYTF
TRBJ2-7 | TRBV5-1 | CASSLAGGSSYEQYF
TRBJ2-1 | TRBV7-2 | CASSHGGVGSNEQFF
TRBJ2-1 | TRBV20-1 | CSARLRRERLAGYNEQFF
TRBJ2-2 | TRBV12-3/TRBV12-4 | CASSPPPRGTGELFF
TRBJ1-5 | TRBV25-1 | CASRQGNQPQHF
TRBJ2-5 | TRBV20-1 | CSATQGSGETQYF
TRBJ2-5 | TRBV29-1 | CSVSRELETQYF
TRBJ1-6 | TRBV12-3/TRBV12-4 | CASSRVNNSPLHF
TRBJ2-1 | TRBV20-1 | CSASGRRPNEQFF
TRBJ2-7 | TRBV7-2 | CASSLSGLASYEQYF
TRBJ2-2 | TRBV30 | CAWSGQGAHTGELFF
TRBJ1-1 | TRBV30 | CAWSQGALVGAFF
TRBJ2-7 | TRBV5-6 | CASSLRGKGYEQYF
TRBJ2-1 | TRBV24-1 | CATSVFGFPYNEQFF
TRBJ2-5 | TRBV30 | CAWSVRGGQETQYF
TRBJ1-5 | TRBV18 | CASSPLGGGYSNQPQHF
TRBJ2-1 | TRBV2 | CASSVRPSSYNEQFF
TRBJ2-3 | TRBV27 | CASSHERRARGTDTQYF
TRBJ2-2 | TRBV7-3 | CASSLAKGDTGELFF
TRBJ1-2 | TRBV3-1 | CASSRTTPDGYTF
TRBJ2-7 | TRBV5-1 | CASSFPQAGSYEQYF
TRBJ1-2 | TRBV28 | CASSLGQGQYGYTF
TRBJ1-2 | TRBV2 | CASSEGAGTGGYTF
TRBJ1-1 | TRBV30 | CAWHPPGRLGEAFF
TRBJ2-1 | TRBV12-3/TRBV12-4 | CASSSSRVISYNEQFF
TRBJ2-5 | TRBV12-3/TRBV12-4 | CASSQLGGQETQYF
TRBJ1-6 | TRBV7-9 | CASSGEGNSPLHF
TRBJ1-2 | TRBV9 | CASSGSKGYGYTF